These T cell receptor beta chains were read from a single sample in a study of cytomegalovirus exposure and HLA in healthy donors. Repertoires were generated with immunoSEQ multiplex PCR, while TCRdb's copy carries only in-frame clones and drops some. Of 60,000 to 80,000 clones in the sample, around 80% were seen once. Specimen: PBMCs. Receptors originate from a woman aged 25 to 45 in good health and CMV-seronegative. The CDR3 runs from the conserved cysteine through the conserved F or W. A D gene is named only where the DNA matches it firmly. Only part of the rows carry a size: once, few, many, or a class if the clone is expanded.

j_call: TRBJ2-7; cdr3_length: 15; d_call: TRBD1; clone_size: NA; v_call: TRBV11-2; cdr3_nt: TGTGCCAGCAGCTTTAAAGAGGGACAGGGTTTCGAGCAGTACTTC; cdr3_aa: CASSFKEGQGFEQYF
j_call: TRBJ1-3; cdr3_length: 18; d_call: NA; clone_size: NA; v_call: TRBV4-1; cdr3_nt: TGCGCCAGCAGCCAAGTTTGGGGTCGGGGAGAAGCTGGAAACACCATATATTTT; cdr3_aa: CASSQVWGRGEAGNTIYF
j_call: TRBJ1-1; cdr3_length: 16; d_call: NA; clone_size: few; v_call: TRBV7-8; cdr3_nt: TGTGCCAGCAGCCCGGGTTGGAGGCAGATGAACACTGAAGCTTTCTTT; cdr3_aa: CASSPGWRQMNTEAFF
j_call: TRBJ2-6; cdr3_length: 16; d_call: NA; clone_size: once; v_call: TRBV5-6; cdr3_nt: TGTGCCAGCAGCTCTTACGGGGGAGGAGGGGCCAACGTCCTGACTTTC; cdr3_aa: CASSSYGGGGANVLTF
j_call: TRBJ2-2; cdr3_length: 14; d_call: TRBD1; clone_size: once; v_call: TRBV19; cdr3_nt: TGTGCCAGTAACGCCCCGACAGGGACCGGGGAGCTGTTTTTT; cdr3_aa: CASNAPTGTGELFF
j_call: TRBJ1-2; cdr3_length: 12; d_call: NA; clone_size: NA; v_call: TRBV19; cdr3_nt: TGTGCCAGTAGTATTTACAGCTCGGGCTACACCTTC; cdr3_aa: CASSIYSSGYTF
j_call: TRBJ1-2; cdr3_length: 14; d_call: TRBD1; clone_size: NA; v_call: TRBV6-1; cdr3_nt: TGTGCCAGCAGTAGGGGGACAGGGGGCGATGGCTACACCTTC; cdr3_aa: CASSRGTGGDGYTF
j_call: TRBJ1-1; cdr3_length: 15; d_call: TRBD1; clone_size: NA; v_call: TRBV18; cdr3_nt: TGTGCCAGCTCACCACAACAGGGGGAGAACACTGAAGCTTTCTTT; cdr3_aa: CASSPQQGENTEAFF
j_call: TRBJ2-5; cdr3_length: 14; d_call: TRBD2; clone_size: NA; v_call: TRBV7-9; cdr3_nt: TGTGCCAGCAGCTTAGTAGCGGGAGTTGAGACCCAGTACTTC; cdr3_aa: CASSLVAGVETQYF
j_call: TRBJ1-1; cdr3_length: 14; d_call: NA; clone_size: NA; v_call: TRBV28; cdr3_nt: TGTGCCAGCAGGAGGTTAAACAGGGAAACTGAAGCTTTCTTT; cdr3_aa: CASRRLNRETEAFF
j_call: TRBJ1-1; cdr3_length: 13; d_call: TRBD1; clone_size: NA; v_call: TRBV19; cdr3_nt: TGTGCCAGTCATTCAGGGGGGAACACTGAAGCTTTCTTT; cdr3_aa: CASHSGGNTEAFF
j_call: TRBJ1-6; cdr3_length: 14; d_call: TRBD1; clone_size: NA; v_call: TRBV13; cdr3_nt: TGTGCCAGCAGCGCGGACAGGGGGCTATCACCCCTCCACTTT; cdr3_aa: CASSADRGLSPLHF
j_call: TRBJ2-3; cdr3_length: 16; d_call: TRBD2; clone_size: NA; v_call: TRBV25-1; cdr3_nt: TGTGCCAGCAGCCACTGGGGCGGGGGGGCACCAGATACGCAGTATTTT; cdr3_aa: CASSHWGGGAPDTQYF
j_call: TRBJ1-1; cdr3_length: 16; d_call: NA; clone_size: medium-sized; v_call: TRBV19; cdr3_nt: TGTGCCAGTAGTATTCCCCTCGACAGGTTTGGCGCTGAAGCTTTCTTT; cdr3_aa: CASSIPLDRFGAEAFF
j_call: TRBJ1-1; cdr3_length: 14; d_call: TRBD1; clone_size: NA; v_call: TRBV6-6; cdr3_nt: TGTGCCAGCAGTTCCCTGCAGGGGGATACTGAAGCTTTCTTT; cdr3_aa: CASSSLQGDTEAFF
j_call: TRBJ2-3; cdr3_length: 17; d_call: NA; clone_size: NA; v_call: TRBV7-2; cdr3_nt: TGTGCCAGCAGCTTAACCCCGGTCCCTACTAGCACAGATACGCAGTATTTT; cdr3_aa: CASSLTPVPTSTDTQYF
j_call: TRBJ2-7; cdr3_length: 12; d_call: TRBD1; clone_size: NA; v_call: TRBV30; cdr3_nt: TGTGCGTGGACAGGGGGCAACTACGAGCAGTACTTC; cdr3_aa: CAWTGGNYEQYF
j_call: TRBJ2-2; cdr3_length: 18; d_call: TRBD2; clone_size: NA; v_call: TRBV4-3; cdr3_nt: TGCGCCAGCAGCCAAGGGCCCACTAGCGGGCAGGGCACCGGGGAGCTGTTTTTT; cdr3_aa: CASSQGPTSGQGTGELFF
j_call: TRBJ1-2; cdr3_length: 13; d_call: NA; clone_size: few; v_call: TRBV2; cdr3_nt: TGTGCCAGCAGTGAAAGAGCGGGCTATGGCTACACCTTC; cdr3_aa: CASSERAGYGYTF
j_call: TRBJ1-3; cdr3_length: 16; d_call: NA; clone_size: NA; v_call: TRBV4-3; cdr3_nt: TGCGCCAGCAGCCAAGATATGGGCTACTCTGGAAACACCATATATTTT; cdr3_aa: CASSQDMGYSGNTIYF
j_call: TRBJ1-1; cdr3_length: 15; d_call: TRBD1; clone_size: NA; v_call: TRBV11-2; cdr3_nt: TGTGCCAGCAGCACCATAAGGGGGCCGGACACTGAAGCTTTCTTT; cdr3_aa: CASSTIRGPDTEAFF
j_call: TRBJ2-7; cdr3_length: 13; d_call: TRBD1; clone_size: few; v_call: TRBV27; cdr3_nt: TGTGCCAGCAGTCCGGGGACAGTAAACGAGCAGTACTTC; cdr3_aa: CASSPGTVNEQYF
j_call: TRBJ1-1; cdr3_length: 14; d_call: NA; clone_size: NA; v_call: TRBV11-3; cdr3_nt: TGTGCCAGCAGCTTCGGACGGGAGAACACTGAAGCTTTCTTT; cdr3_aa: CASSFGRENTEAFF
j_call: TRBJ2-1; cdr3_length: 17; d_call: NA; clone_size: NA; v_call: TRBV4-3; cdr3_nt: TGCGCCAGCAGCCAAGAGTTCGGCCCTAGCTCCTACAATGAGCAGTTCTTC; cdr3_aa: CASSQEFGPSSYNEQFF
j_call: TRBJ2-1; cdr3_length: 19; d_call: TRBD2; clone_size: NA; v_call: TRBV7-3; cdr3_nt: TGTGCCAGCAGCTTAGGGCTAGCGGGAGGGGACTCGTACTACAATGAGCAGTTCTTC; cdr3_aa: CASSLGLAGGDSYYNEQFF
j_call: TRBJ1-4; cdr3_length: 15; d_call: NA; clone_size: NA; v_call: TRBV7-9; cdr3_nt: TGTGCCAGCAGCTTAGTAGGCAAAGGGGTTGAAAAACTGTTTTTT; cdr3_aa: CASSLVGKGVEKLFF
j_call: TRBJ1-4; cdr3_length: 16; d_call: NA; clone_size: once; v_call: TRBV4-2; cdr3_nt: TGTGCCAGCAGCCAACGCACAGCCCCAACTAATGAAAAACTGTTTTTT; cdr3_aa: CASSQRTAPTNEKLFF
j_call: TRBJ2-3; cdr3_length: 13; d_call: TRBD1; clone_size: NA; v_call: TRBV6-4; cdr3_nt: TGTGCCAGCAGAGCGACAGGGACAGATACGCAGTATTTT; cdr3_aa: CASRATGTDTQYF
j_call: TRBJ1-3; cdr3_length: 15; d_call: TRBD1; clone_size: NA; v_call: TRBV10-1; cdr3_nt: TGCGCCAGCAGTTCCGGGACAGAGCTTGGAAACACCATATATTTT; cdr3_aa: CASSSGTELGNTIYF
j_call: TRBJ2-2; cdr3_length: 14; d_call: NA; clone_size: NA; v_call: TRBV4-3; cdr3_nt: TGCGCCAGCAGCCAAGATCAGGGGTCCGGGGAGCTGTTTTTT; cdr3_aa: CASSQDQGSGELFF
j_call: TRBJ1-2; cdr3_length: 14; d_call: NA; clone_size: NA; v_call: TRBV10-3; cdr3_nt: TGTGCCATCAGCTCACAGGGTGAGGGCTCTGGCTACACCTTC; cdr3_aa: CAISSQGEGSGYTF
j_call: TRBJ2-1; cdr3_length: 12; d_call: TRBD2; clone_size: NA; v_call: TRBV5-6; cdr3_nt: TGTGCCAGCAGCTTGGCCGGGACTAGCCAGTTCTTC; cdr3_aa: CASSLAGTSQFF
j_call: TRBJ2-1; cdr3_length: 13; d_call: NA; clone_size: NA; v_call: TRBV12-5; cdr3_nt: TGTGCTAGTGGTTTAGGGGATTACAATGAGCAGTTCTTC; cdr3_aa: CASGLGDYNEQFF
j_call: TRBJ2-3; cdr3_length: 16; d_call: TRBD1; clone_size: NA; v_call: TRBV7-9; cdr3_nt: TGTGCCAGCAGCTTCCCGAGAGGACAGGGCACAGATACGCAGTATTTT; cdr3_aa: CASSFPRGQGTDTQYF
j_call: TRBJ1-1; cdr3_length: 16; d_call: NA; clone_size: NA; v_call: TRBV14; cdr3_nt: TGTGCCAGCAGCCAACCCCGGGAGGGGATGAACACTGAAGCTTTCTTT; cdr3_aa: CASSQPREGMNTEAFF
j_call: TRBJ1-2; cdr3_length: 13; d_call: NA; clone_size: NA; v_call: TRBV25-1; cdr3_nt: TGTGCCAGCAGTGAATCCGGGTCCTCGGGCTACACCTTC; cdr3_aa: CASSESGSSGYTF
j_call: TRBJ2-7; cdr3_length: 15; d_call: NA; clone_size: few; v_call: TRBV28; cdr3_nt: TGTGCCAGCAGTCCCGGGTCCCAGGGAAGCTACGAGCAGTACTTC; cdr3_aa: CASSPGSQGSYEQYF
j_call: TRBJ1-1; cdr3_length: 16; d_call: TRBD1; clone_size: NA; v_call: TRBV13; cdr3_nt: TGTGCCAGCAGCTTAGGGGCCGGGACAGGCAACACTGAAGCTTTCTTT; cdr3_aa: CASSLGAGTGNTEAFF
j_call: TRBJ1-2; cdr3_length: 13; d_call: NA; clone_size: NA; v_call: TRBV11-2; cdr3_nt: TGTGCCAGCAGCCCCTACCTGACAGGTGGCTACACCTTC; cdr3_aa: CASSPYLTGGYTF